This entry is about one TCR beta chain. This sample is part of a study of blood T cell repertoires in COVID-19. Across the whole study: Acute and convalescent COVID-19 specimens originated in the United States, Italy and Spain. From T cells, B-cell-depleted T cells, or PBMCs came the material, which was cDNA or gDNA.

Assay used: immunoSEQ multiplex PCR; TCRdb lists only in-frame clones, some missing. This sample carries roughly 67,000 clones, roughly 90% of them seen once, and the ten largest clones take roughly 1.2%. CDR1 and CDR2 from the germline V gene are SGHNT and YYREEE (reference sequence). The V end lost 0 bases, the J end lost 5 bases, and 11 bases lay between the germline ends. The CDR3 extends over 14 amino acids. The receptor was isolated from a woman aged 60 to 75 with acute or convalescent COVID-19. This chain uses TRBV5-4 with TRBJ2-5; perhaps TRBD2 as D (7 bases). The specimen was peripheral blood. The CDR3 spells CASSLGGGHETQYF. CDR3 DNA sequence: TGTGCCAGCAGCTTGGGCGGGGGCCACGAGACCCAGTACTTC.